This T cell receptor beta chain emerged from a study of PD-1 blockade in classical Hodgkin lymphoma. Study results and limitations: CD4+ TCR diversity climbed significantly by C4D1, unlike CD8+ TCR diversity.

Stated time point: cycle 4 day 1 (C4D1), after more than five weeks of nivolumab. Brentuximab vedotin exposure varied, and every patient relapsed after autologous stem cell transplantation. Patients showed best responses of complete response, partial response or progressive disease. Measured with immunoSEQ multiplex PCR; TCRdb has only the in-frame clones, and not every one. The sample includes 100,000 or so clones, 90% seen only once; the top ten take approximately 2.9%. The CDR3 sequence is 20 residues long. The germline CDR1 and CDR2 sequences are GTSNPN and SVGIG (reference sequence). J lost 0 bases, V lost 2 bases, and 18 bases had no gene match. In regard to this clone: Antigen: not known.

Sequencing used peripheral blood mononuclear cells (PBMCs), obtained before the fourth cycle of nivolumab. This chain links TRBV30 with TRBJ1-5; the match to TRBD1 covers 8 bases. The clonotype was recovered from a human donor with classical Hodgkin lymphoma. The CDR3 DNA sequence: TGTGCCTGGAGTCTACGCCTCGGGACAGGACGCATTACTAGCAATCAGCCCCAGCATTTT. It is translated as CAWSLRLGTGRITSNQPQHF.